The T cell receptor (beta chain) described here comes from a study of CD8 T cells in ankylosing spondylitis. Study-level points and caveats: Among TCR beta sequences, a motif of eight highly homologous variants appeared characteristic of ankylosing spondylitis blood. Matched ankylosing spondylitis synovial fluid reportedly showed significant enrichment of disease-linked clones.

Germline assignment: CDR1 SGHDN and CDR2 FVKESK. This CDR3 has 14 residues. Trimming at V came to 7 bases and at J to 4 bases, leaving 9 bases not matched to a gene. This clonotype showed up many times. Its antigen is currently unknown. The TCR beta libraries were generated through quantitative 5'-RACE incorporating molecular barcodes. A single record per CDR3 protein comes from TCRdb applying MiXCR to the 5' RACE reads. The data contain roughly 150,000 distinct CDR3 sequences, 7% to 8% of them singletons. The chain combines TRBV14 with TRBJ2-5; TRBD1 matches 7 bases. Sequenced material: blood, either unsorted or a sorted T cell fraction (not recorded which). The sequence came from a female donor with ankylosing spondylitis or in good health (not recorded which). CDR3 residues: CASTRGGRGETQYF. CDR3 DNA sequence: TGTGCCAGCACGAGAGGGGGCCGAGGAGAGACCCAGTACTTC.